This is a list of T cell receptor beta chains from one sample in a study of OX40 agonist ivuxolimab in advanced cancers. The assay was immunoSEQ multiplex PCR, and TCRdb's table has in-frame clones only and misses some. The sample records around 64,000 clones, about 89% being singletons. This sample comprised CD4+ or CD8+ T cells sorted from blood, obtained in a trial of the OX40 agonist ivuxolimab. The receptors shown here come from an adult with an advanced solid tumor such as melanoma, head and neck, liver or kidney cancer. CDR3s leave out the opening cysteine and the closing phenylalanine or tryptophan. Clone sizes are given selectively: once, few, many, or a class where the clone is expanded.

CDR3 protein | J gene | clone size | V gene
ASSAKLRLAGLYNEQF | TRBJ2-1 | NA | TRBV7-9
ASSSTTGSSDTQY | TRBJ2-3 | NA | TRBV5-4
ASSAREMNTEAF | TRBJ1-1 | NA | TRBV2
ASSEFQGFSYEQY | TRBJ2-7 | NA | TRBV6-1
GAGGRSSQETQY | TRBJ2-5 | NA | TRBV28
ASSIPRDSSEQY | TRBJ2-7 | NA | TRBV28
ACPRQGTSSGANVLT | TRBJ2-6 | once | TRBV30
ASSERGPPYEQY | TRBJ2-7 | NA | TRBV10-1
ASTPGGKVQPQH | TRBJ1-5 | NA | TRBV21-1
ASGLDGLAGV | TRBJ2-7 | NA | TRBV12-5
ATSRGLAGETQY | TRBJ2-5 | NA | TRBV15
ASRPQGGYYGYT | TRBJ1-2 | NA | TRBV6-5
ASSLFGRATSTDTQY | TRBJ2-3 | few | TRBV5-4
ASSLGQGAYGYT | TRBJ1-2 | NA | TRBV5-4
ASSLLAGTQY | TRBJ2-3 | NA | TRBV5-5
ASSPRDRGTGELF | TRBJ2-2 | NA | TRBV6-5
ASSERGETQY | TRBJ2-5 | NA | TRBV6-1
ASSLDGGRDGYT | TRBJ1-2 | NA | TRBV6-5
SVFGLAGGNEQF | TRBJ2-1 | NA | TRBV29-1
AIRKELITEAF | TRBJ1-1 | NA | TRBV10-3
ASSLEPANYGYT | TRBJ1-2 | NA | TRBV5-5
ASSLVGGTGPSYEQY | TRBJ2-7 | NA | TRBV7-8
ASNRVLGKNIQY | TRBJ2-4 | NA | TRBV2
ASSHGQATYEQY | TRBJ2-7 | NA | TRBV27
ASSLDTGGVRNEKLF | TRBJ1-4 | NA | TRBV5-5
ASSRGTDTQY | TRBJ2-3 | NA | TRBV6-6
ASSLGTGVSYNEQF | TRBJ2-1 | NA | TRBV6-6
ASSVATWGTSVLGDTQY | TRBJ2-3 | NA | TRBV9
ASSHGPQTTGEQF | TRBJ2-1 | NA | TRBV4-1
ASKPGQGYHEQY | TRBJ2-7 | NA | TRBV28
ASSTGTGGYGYT | TRBJ1-2 | NA | TRBV18
ASSLEGAGRRGGYT | TRBJ1-2 | NA | TRBV7-2
AGAIAGRTDTQY | TRBJ2-3 | NA | TRBV5-8
ASRYGQHEQY | TRBJ2-7 | NA | TRBV28
ASRVPRHKQY | TRBJ2-7 | few | TRBV10-1
ASSSRTGGGNSPLH | TRBJ1-6 | NA | TRBV7-9
ARSQGNQDGAGCDEQF | TRBJ2-1 | NA | TRBV23-1
ASSVLSGLAGGTSTDTQY | TRBJ2-3 | once | TRBV9
ASSIRYTGTSQIYGYT | TRBJ1-2 | NA | TRBV19
ASSLGTSTDTQY | TRBJ2-3 | NA | TRBV5-1
ASSLNRGWF | TRBJ2-1 | NA | TRBV28
ASSSTRDTQY | TRBJ2-3 | NA | TRBV7-3
ASSLRAGVHGNTIY | TRBJ1-3 | NA | TRBV7-6
ASSEAQHQPQH | TRBJ1-5 | few | TRBV10-1
ASSTRPQGRGTDTQY | TRBJ2-3 | NA | TRBV27
ASSIFPPGSADTQY | TRBJ2-3 | NA | TRBV19
ASSPGLNTEAF | TRBJ1-1 | NA | TRBV18
ASSDTLRRRRGYT | TRBJ1-2 | NA | TRBV7-9
ASGGRDRGISPLH | TRBJ1-6 | medium-sized | TRBV2
ASSTDSGSLATQY | TRBJ2-5 | NA | TRBV10-1
ASSRNRDRSNQPQH | TRBJ1-5 | few | TRBV11-2
ASSVDLVRSSYNEQF | TRBJ2-1 | NA | TRBV9
ASRHLFRDGNEQY | TRBJ2-7 | NA | TRBV6-1
ASSLRNQGQAEAF | TRBJ1-1 | NA | TRBV14
ASSGQGVSEQY | TRBJ2-7 | NA | TRBV7-9
AWSVGRVDTGELF | TRBJ2-2 | once | TRBV30
ASSLESWGANVLT | TRBJ2-6 | NA | TRBV27
SVEFGAGDEQY | TRBJ2-7 | NA | TRBV29-1
ASSLGDRGGEQY | TRBJ2-7 | NA | TRBV7-9
ASSLRRQVKDGYT | TRBJ1-2 | NA | TRBV7-9